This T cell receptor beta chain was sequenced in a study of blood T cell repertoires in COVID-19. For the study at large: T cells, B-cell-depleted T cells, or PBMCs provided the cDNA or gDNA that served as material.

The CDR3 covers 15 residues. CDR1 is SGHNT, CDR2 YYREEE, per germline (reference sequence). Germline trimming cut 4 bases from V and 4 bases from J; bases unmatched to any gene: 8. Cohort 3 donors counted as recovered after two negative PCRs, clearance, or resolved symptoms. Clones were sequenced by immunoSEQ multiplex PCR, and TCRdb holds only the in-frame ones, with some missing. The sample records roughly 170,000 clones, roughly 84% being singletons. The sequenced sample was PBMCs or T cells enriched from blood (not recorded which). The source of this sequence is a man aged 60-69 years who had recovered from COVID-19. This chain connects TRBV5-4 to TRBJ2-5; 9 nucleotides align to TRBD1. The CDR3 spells CASSLRDRVGETQYF. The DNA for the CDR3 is TGTGCCAGCAGCCTCCGGGACAGGGTCGGAGAGACCCAGTACTTC.